The entry below gives a single T cell receptor beta chain sequence along with its context. Which antigen it targets is not known. Per-base qualities were not stored, and no clone one base away is much larger. The germline ends are 19 bases apart after V is trimmed by 0 bases and J by 8 bases. Reading from cysteine to phenylalanine, the CDR3 counts 16 amino acids. Only the CDR3 portion is preserved as DNA: 48 bases, with reading frame beginning at the first base. Taken from the germline V gene (reference sequence), the CDR1 and CDR2 loops are LNHNV and YYDKDF. The entry originates in a study of blood T cell repertoires in COVID-19 (TCRdb year 2020). Describing the broader study: Samples covering the acute and convalescent phases of COVID-19 were provided by collaborators in the United States, Italy and Spain. The prospective study material was composed of cDNA or gDNA derived from T cells, B-cell-depleted T cells, or PBMCs. Deeply sampled blood TCRbeta repertoires from subjects exposed to, actively infected with, or recovered from COVID-19 were included in the dataset. A freely available public database, intended as a resource for researchers studying the immune response to SARS-CoV-2, is where the repertoires were released. The samples were drawn from the first 160 participants of the ongoing ImmuneRACE study and from 1,254 subjects provided by 6 global collaborators. The sample metadata nearly always contained a de-identified subject ID, COVID-19 status, age in years and sex. Where available, HLA class I and class II types were obtained from metadata supplied by the sample provider rather than from assay-based typing.

Results the study describes overall, beyond this receptor: Clinical and demographic metadata were provided uncurated, with the amount varying by source and participant.

TCRbeta CDR3 regions were amplified from genomic DNA using the immunoSEQ Assay, a bias-controlled multiplex PCR. Turning to the authors' computational methods: Nucleated cell counts per sample were estimated from amplification of reference gene primers within the assay. Sequence reads were collapsed and filtered to measure the absolute abundance of every unique TCRbeta CDR3 rearrangement. Productive Simpson clonality was computed per sample as the square root of Simpson's diversity index over productive rearrangements. TCRdb mirrors the immuneACCESS table, restricted to in-frame sequences. Some clones are absent from its copies; in checked studies, under half trace to an unresolved V gene, and the reason for the others is unknown. V, J and clone size are those of that table, while D and trimming were read from the DNA. This sample is represented by around 100,000 clones; 84% of them were singletons. Jointly, the top ten make up 13% of the sample.

Each collaborating institution followed its own protocols to collect whole blood in K2EDTA tubes. For TCRbeta analysis, collaborators shipped samples in one of three forms: frozen whole blood, isolated PBMCs, or DNA extracted from either of those sample types. The sample comprised peripheral blood. The chain was built from TRBV15 and TRBJ1-2; TRBD1 is a weak D gene call, 5 bases matching. The TCR originated in a human donor in a cohort sampled during active or convalescent COVID-19. This receptor has the CDR3 CATSRDRAGTLVGYTF. The DNA reads TGTGCCACCAGCAGAGATCGGGCAGGGACTCTAGTGGGCTACACCTTC.